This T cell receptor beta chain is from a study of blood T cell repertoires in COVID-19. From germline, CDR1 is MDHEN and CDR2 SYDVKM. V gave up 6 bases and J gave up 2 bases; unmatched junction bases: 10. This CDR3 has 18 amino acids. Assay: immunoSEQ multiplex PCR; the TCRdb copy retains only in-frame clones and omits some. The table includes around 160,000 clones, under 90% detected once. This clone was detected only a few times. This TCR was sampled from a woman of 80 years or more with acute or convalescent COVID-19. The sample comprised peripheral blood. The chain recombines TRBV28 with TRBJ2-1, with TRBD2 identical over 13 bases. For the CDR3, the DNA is TGTGCCAGCAGGAGTGTACTAGCGGGAGGGCGAACCTACAATGAGCAGTTCTTC. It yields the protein CASRSVLAGGRTYNEQFF. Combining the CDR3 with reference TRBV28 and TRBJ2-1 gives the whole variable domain DVKVTQSSRYLVKRTGEKVFLECVQDMDHENMFWYRQDPGLGLRLIYFSYDVKMKEKGDIPEGYSVSREKKERFSLILESASTNQTSMYLCASRSVLAGGRTYNEQFFGPGTRLTVL.